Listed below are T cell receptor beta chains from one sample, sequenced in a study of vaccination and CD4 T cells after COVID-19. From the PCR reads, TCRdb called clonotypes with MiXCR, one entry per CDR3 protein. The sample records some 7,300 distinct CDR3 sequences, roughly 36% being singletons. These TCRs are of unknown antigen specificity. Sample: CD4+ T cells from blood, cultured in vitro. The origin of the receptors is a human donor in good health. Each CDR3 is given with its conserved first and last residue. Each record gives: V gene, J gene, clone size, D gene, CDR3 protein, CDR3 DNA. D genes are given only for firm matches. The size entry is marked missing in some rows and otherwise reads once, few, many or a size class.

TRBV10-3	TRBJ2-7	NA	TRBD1	CAISTGQGAEQYF	TGTGCCATCAGTACGGGACAGGGTGCCGAGCAGTACTTC
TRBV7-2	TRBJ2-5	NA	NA	CASSVIQETQYF	TGTGCCAGCAGCGTAATTCAAGAGACCCAGTACTTC
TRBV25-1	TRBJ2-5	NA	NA	CASSMSRGGGSETQYF	TGTGCCAGCAGTATGTCAAGAGGGGGGGGGTCGGAGACCCAGTACTTC
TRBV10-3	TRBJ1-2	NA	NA	CAISDIRVQDGYTF	TGTGCCATCAGTGATATCAGGGTACAGGATGGCTACACCTTC
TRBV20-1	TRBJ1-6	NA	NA	CSARAQGASYNSPLHF	TGCAGTGCTAGGGCCCAGGGCGCCTCCTATAATTCACCCCTCCACTTT
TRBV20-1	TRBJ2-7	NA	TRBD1	CSAPGRAGGFFEQYF	TGCAGTGCTCCCGGTCGTGCAGGGGGTTTTTTCGAGCAGTACTTC
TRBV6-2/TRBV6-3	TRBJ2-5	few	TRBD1	CASSYGAGTGLSETQYF	TGTGCCAGCAGTTACGGGGCGGGGACAGGGCTTAGTGAGACCCAGTACTTC
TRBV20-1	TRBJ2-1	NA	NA	CSARRTSGDEFFGPGTRLQFF	NA
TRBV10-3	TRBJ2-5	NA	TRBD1	CAISATGTVGRETQYF	TGTGCCATCAGTGCGACAGGGACAGTCGGACGAGAGACCCAGTACTTC
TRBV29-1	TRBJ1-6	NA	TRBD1	CSARDRVNSPLHF	TGCAGCGCCCGGGACAGGGTGAATTCACCCCTCCACTTT
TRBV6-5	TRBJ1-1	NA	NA	CASSYSGSVNTEAFF	TGTGCCAGCAGTTACTCGGGCAGCGTGAACACTGAAGCTTTCTTT
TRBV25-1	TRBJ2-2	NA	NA	CASRELPGELFF	TGTGCCAGCAGGGAGTTGCCCGGGGAGCTGTTTTTT
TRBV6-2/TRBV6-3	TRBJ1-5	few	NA	CASSSFGGNQPQHF	TGTGCCAGCAGTAGTTTCGGAGGCAATCAGCCCCAGCATTTT
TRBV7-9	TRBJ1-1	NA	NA	CASNLPGGHTEAFF	TGTGCCAGCAACCTCCCCGGGGGACACACTGAAGCTTTCTTT